This TCR beta chain was obtained from a study of T cell repertoires in cytomegalovirus infection. The overall study: Well-studied HLA-B-restricted CMV epitopes were used in the study alongside recently identified HLA-C-restricted ones. Matching HLA type and CMV infection were both indicated by public TCR beta signatures. Study results and caveats: Summed public TCR beta family frequency identified CMV carriers bearing the relevant HLA. Dominant in the ex vivo response were TCR beta clonotypes restricted by HLA-C and specific for CMV.

This clonotype was counted a few times. The antigen remains undetermined. The CDR3 runs 14 residues. Trimming cost V 2 bases and J 3 bases, with 11 bases left between them. From germline, CDR1 is MNHEY and CDR2 SMNVEV (reference sequence). TCRdb reprocessed the reads via MiXCR and lists one record per CDR3 protein. The table has 830,000 or so distinct CDR3 sequences, approximately 29% seen once; the top ten hold roughly 12%. The sequencing here drew on cultured CD8+ T cells from PBMCs, taken from culture after CMV antigen stimulation. The clonotype was recovered from a human donor in good health (CMV status not recorded). Some clones in this sample may be carry-over from other donors' samples. The rearrangement uses TRBV27 and TRBJ2-7; D perhaps matches TRBD2 (6 bases). The DNA for the CDR3 is TGTGCCAGCAGTTTAGCGGGGAAGGTCTACGAGCAGTACTTC. Its translation: CASSLAGKVYEQYF.